The rows below give T cell receptor beta chains drawn from one sample of a study of regulatory T cells in long-lasting Graves disease. TCRdb reprocessed the multiplex PCR reads via MiXCR and lists one record per CDR3 protein. The sample carries about 400,000 distinct CDR3 sequences, roughly 17% recorded once. Another study also made use of these data, one on T cells in Graves' hyperthyroidism and ophthalmopathy.

The starting material was peripheral blood mononuclear cells (PBMCs), obtained at new diagnosis, from a patient treated with antithyroid drugs. The receptor source for this set is a woman younger than 35 with Graves disease. The CDR3 runs from the conserved cysteine through the conserved F or W. Each record gives: V gene, clone size, D gene, J gene, CDR3 protein, CDR3 DNA. A D gene is named only where the DNA matches it firmly. Expanded clones get a size class; other rows say once, few or many, or leave the size out.

V: TRBV9; size: few; D: .; J: TRBJ1-5; CDR3: CASSVGDSGQPQHF; DNA: TGTGCCAGCAGCGTAGGGGATTCCGGGCAGCCCCAGCATTTT
V: TRBV6-2/TRBV6-3; size: .; D: .; J: TRBJ1-6; CDR3: CASSLHGNSPLHF; DNA: TGTGCCAGCAGTTTACATGGGAATTCACCCCTCCACTTT
V: TRBV6-1; size: .; D: .; J: TRBJ2-1; CDR3: CASLSGAATSYNEQFF; DNA: TGTGCCAGCCTCTCCGGAGCGGCCACCTCCTACAATGAGCAGTTCTTC
V: TRBV20-1; size: many; D: TRBD2; J: TRBJ2-1; CDR3: CSARDSLGSGRVNEQFF; DNA: TGCAGTGCTAGAGACTCCCTAGGTAGCGGGAGGGTGAATGAGCAGTTCTTC
V: TRBV28; size: .; D: .; J: TRBJ1-4; CDR3: CASSLYEKLFF; DNA: TGTGCCAGCAGTTTATACGAAAAACTGTTTTTT
V: TRBV28; size: many; D: .; J: TRBJ2-2; CDR3: CASRGPLTGELFF; DNA: TGTGCCAGCCGGGGCCCCCTCACCGGGGAGCTGTTTTTT
V: TRBV30; size: many; D: .; J: TRBJ2-5; CDR3: CAWSKRLETQYF; DNA: TGTGCCTGGAGCAAGCGACTAGAGACCCAGTACTTC
V: TRBV20-1; size: .; D: .; J: TRBJ2-5; CDR3: CSARDWSSQETQYF; DNA: TGCAGTGCTAGAGATTGGAGTAGCCAAGAGACCCAGTACTTC
V: TRBV19; size: few; D: .; J: TRBJ2-1; CDR3: CASSIDHKNNEQFF; DNA: TGTGCCAGTAGTATAGATCACAAGAACAATGAGCAGTTCTTC
V: TRBV3-1; size: .; D: .; J: TRBJ1-3; CDR3: CASSPSGRVSGNTIYF; DNA: TGTGCCAGCAGCCCGTCTGGTAGGGTCTCTGGAAACACCATATATTTT
V: TRBV5-1; size: many; D: TRBD2; J: TRBJ2-1; CDR3: CASSWNLGGGVGNEQFF; DNA: TGCGCCAGCAGCTGGAACTTAGGCGGGGGGGTTGGCAATGAGCAGTTCTTC
V: TRBV28; size: .; D: .; J: TRBJ1-6; CDR3: CASSLPQRAVAPLHF; DNA: TGTGCCAGCAGTTTACCGCAGAGGGCGGTCGCACCCCTCCACTTT
V: TRBV10-3; size: few; D: TRBD2; J: TRBJ2-1; CDR3: CAISESFLAGGINEQFF; DNA: TGTGCCATCAGTGAGTCGTTTCTAGCGGGGGGGATCAATGAGCAGTTCTTC
V: TRBV5-1; size: many; D: .; J: TRBJ1-5; CDR3: CASSLKTASGPQHF; DNA: TGCGCCAGCAGCTTGAAGACGGCTTCGGGGCCCCAGCATTTT
V: TRBV30; size: many; D: .; J: TRBJ1-2; CDR3: CAWSSPTRGGLITNYGYTF; DNA: TGTGCCTGGAGTAGTCCGACCAGGGGAGGGCTGATAACTAACTATGGCTACACCTTC
V: TRBV6-2/TRBV6-3; size: many; D: .; J: TRBJ1-1; CDR3: CASSEKLNTEAFF; DNA: TGTGCCAGCAGTGAAAAGTTGAACACTGAAGCTTTCTTT
V: TRBV9; size: many; D: .; J: TRBJ2-7; CDR3: CASSVEGLYEQYF; DNA: TGTGCCAGCAGCGTAGAAGGGCTCTACGAGCAGTACTTC
V: TRBV4-1; size: few; D: .; J: TRBJ2-3; CDR3: CASSQWFGSLEDHTQYF; DNA: TGCGCCAGCAGCCAATGGTTCGGAAGCTTAGAAGACCATACGCAGTATTTT
V: TRBV3-1; size: many; D: .; J: TRBJ1-1; CDR3: CASSQGGSLNTEAFF; DNA: TGTGCCAGCAGCCAAGGTGGCAGCTTGAACACTGAAGCTTTCTTT
V: TRBV5-1; size: many; D: TRBD1; J: TRBJ2-7; CDR3: CASSLAKDRGRDEQYF; DNA: TGCGCCAGCAGCTTGGCCAAGGACAGGGGGCGGGACGAGCAGTACTTC
V: TRBV27; size: .; D: .; J: TRBJ2-1; CDR3: CASGGKGRQFF; DNA: TGTGCCAGCGGCGGGAAGGGGAGGCAGTTCTTC
V: TRBV4-2; size: few; D: .; J: TRBJ1-5; CDR3: CASSQELNNQPQHF; DNA: TGTGCCAGCAGCCAAGAACTTAACAATCAGCCCCAGCATTTT
V: TRBV2; size: many; D: .; J: TRBJ2-1; CDR3: CASSETGRDFSYNEQFF; DNA: TGTGCCAGCAGTGAAACTGGCAGGGATTTTTCCTACAATGAGCAGTTCTTC
V: TRBV6-1; size: few; D: TRBD1; J: TRBJ2-7; CDR3: CASSPPDRPYEQYF; DNA: TGTGCCAGCAGCCCTCCGGACAGGCCGTACGAGCAGTACTTC